This record looks at one T cell receptor beta chain sequence and its context. The data originate from a study of blood T cell repertoires in COVID-19. Across the whole study: Samples came from the United States, Italy and Spain, spanning acute and convalescent COVID-19. Sample material is recorded as cDNA or gDNA derived from T cells, B-cell-depleted T cells, or PBMCs.

This CDR3 has 13 amino acids. Looked up from germline, CDR1 is SQVTM and CDR2 is ANQGSEA. The germline V and J ends were trimmed by 7 bases and 1 base, with 13 bases remaining between them. Per the study methods: From reference gene primer amplification, estimates of nucleated cell counts were derived. Data came from immunoSEQ multiplex PCR; TCRdb stores just in-frame clones and leaves some out. That table furnishes V, J and clone size, whereas the DNA furnished D and trimming. Of roughly 30,000 clones in the sample, 55% to 75% were seen once. The chain recombines TRBV29-1 with TRBJ1-2; no reliable D call. The receptor was derived from a boy aged 2-15 years with active or convalescent COVID-19. The sequencing sample was made of peripheral blood. The DNA for the CDR3 is TGCAGCGCCTACCGGGATAATAACTATGGCTACACCTTC. This gives the protein CSAYRDNNYGYTF.